The rows below give T cell receptor beta chains drawn from one sample of a study of CXCR3-negative and CXCR3-positive naive CD8 T cells. TCRdb reprocessed the 5' RACE reads and stores each CDR3 protein as one record, lacking DNA. This listing includes around 50,000 distinct CDR3 sequences. Sequencing input: memory CD8+ T cells from blood. The receptor source for this set is a human donor in good health. Some clones in this sample may be carry-over from other donors' samples. CDR3s include the opening cysteine and the closing phenylalanine or tryptophan.

>TRBV10-3|TRBJ2-5
CAISESDWQGETQYF
>TRBV4-3|TRBJ2-1
CASSQHGTGPSGEQFF
>TRBV7-3|TRBJ2-1
CASSPGIVFQQGEQFF
>TRBV7-2|TRBJ2-7
CASSPPRTSGTPYEQYF
>TRBV5-1|TRBJ2-7
CASSLGRGLAGYEQYF
>TRBV7-9|TRBJ1-1
CASSPPLPRNTEAFF
>TRBV29-1|TRBJ2-7
CSVSDTYEQYF
>TRBV7-6|TRBJ2-3
CASSGPGGASTDTQYF
>TRBV4-3|TRBJ2-7
CASSQDWREGGLSEQYF
>TRBV7-9|TRBJ2-2
CASSSGAGGELFF
>TRBV5-1|TRBJ2-1
CASSPGTSGGNEQFF
>TRBV6-1|TRBJ2-7
CASSEEGTSGYEQYF
>TRBV29-1|TRBJ2-5
CSSDRTSGIFGPQETQYF
>TRBV6-6|TRBJ1-5
CASTIIPSNQPQHF
>TRBV9|TRBJ2-7
CASSSPLTYEQYF
>TRBV29-1|TRBJ2-2
CSVDTDTGELFF
>TRBV28|TRBJ1-1
CASSVDSYTEAFF
>TRBV4-2|TRBJ2-7
CASSQGDGGRFEQYF
>TRBV29-1|TRBJ2-1
CSVPGEGNEQFF
>TRBV28|TRBJ2-1
CASSLPQGARNEQFF
>TRBV7-9|TRBJ2-7
CAGGALAPEQYF
>TRBV13|TRBJ2-1
CASSSGGTFYNEQFF
>TRBV20-1|TRBJ2-2
CSARALAASGELFF
>TRBV6-6|TRBJ2-1
CASSSTGGIYNEQFF
>TRBV14|TRBJ2-1
CASSQVGLALYNEQFF
>TRBV18|TRBJ2-7
CASSHSSGQYEQYF
>TRBV6-6|TRBJ1-2
CASSSTVEVNGYTF
>TRBV6-5|TRBJ1-1
CASSYQGPNTEAFF
>TRBV29-1|TRBJ2-2
CSVVGGTGELFF
>TRBV5-1|TRBJ2-5
CASSSPDQETQYF
>TRBV6-4|TRBJ2-2
CASSGGHTGELFF
>TRBV6-6|TRBJ2-3
CASCRGGTDTQYF
>TRBV7-3|TRBJ2-7
CASSFNPDYEQYF
>TRBV29-1|TRBJ1-2
CSAEGRREGYTF
>TRBV7-9|TRBJ1-1
CASSLGLGTTEAFF
>TRBV6-2/TRBV6-3|TRBJ2-7
CASSYPGQGAYEQYF
>TRBV7-6|TRBJ2-1
CASSLVVGLADNEQFF
>TRBV6-2/TRBV6-3|TRBJ2-7
CASSYLAAYEQYF
>TRBV29-1|TRBJ2-3
CSAPGLITDTQYF
>TRBV29-1|TRBJ2-7
CSVETRREQYF
>TRBV6-4|TRBJ2-1
CASAPLAGGPNEQFF
>TRBV29-1|TRBJ1-2
CSVKDRYGYTF
>TRBV9|TRBJ1-2
CASSVADDLAYGYTF
>TRBV14|TRBJ2-7
CASSSSGAYEQYF
>TRBV9|TRBJ2-1
CASSVGTGTYNEQFF
>TRBV29-1|TRBJ2-7
CSVTSGSSYEQYF
>TRBV7-9|TRBJ1-4
CASSQVGQELNEKLFF
>TRBV7-9|TRBJ2-5
CASSSGGFGTQYF
>TRBV6-2/TRBV6-3|TRBJ2-1
CASSYVGSPTYNEQFF
>TRBV28|TRBJ2-1
CASSSGQFYNEQFF